This TCR beta chain emerged from a study of T cells in narcolepsy. Overall study results and limits: Reportedly, autoreactive clonotypes were serially detected in patients' blood but not controls'.

The V gene end was trimmed by 2 bases and the J gene end by 7 bases; junction bases not matched to a gene: 5. The CDR3 is made up of 15 amino acids. From germline, CDR1 is SGHTA and CDR2 FQGNSA. About this clone itself: The antigen remains unidentified.

Produced via immunoSEQ multiplex PCR; TCRdb's table is partial and in-frame only. Of about 33,000 clones detected, more than 80% appear once; the ten largest clones hold over 0.95%. The sequence was collected from a human donor with narcolepsy. V is TRBV7-2 and J is TRBJ1-6; TRBD1 matches at 7 bases. Sequencing was performed on CD45RA- memory CD4+ T cells from PBMCs. DNA for the CDR3: TGTGCCAGCAGCTTACTGGGACAGCCAAATTCACCCCTCCACTTT. Translating gives CASSLLGQPNSPLHF.